Below are 8 T cell receptor beta chains sequenced from a single sample in a study of blood T cell repertoires in COVID-19. Generated by immunoSEQ multiplex PCR, the TCRdb table keeps only in-frame clones and is missing some. The sample has 45,000 to 55,000 clones, about 86% seen once. The sequencing sample was made of peripheral blood. The receptors shown here come from a man aged 65 to 85 with active COVID-19.

The V gene is TRBV6-5, the J gene TRBJ1-5; 8 bases fit TRBD1. The CDR3 is 14 residues long. Germline-derived CDR1 and CDR2 are MNHEY and SVGAGI. Trimming at V came to 0 bases and at J to 7 bases, leaving 2 bases not matched to a gene. CDR3 protein: CASSYSAGGQPQHF. The CDR3 coding sequence is TGTGCCAGCAGTTACTCGGCAGGGGGCCAGCCCCAGCATTTT.

The chain has TRBV5-1 and TRBJ1-1; the D is unclear. The CDR3 is made up of 15 amino acids. The V end was cut by 0 bases, the J end by 1 base, with 10 bases between. Looked up from germline, CDR1 is SGHRS and CDR2 is YFSETQ. The chain's CDR3 is CASSLVSGTNTEAFF. The DNA of the CDR3 is TGCGCCAGCAGCTTGGTGTCTGGCACGAACACTGAAGCTTTCTTT.

The chain is built from TRBV18 and TRBJ2-7; unclear D gene. Germline loops: CDR1 KGHSH, CDR2 LQKENI. This CDR3 is 14 amino acids long. The V gene lost 0 bases and the J gene lost 1 base, with 7 bases spanning the gap. CDR3 amino acids: CASSPPPGSYEQYF. CDR3 nucleotide sequence: TGTGCCAGCTCACCACCCCCAGGATCCTACGAGCAGTACTTC.

V and J are TRBV6-6 and TRBJ1-5, with 7 nucleotides matching TRBD1. This CDR3 has 16 residues. Per the germline V gene, CDR1 is MNHNY and CDR2 is SVGAGI (reference sequence). The V segment lost 5 bases and the J segment 1 base; nucleotides outside the gene matches: 8. CDR3 nucleotides: TGTGCCAGCAGTCCGCTCGACAGGGCGAGCAATCAGCCCCAGCATTTT. Translating it yields CASSPLDRASNQPQHF.

The chain employs TRBV23-1 and TRBJ2-1, with TRBD1 matching over 9 bases. TRBV23-1 belongs to the ORF category, with a function that is uncertain. The CDR3 totals 15 residues. The trim removed 7 bases at V and 7 bases at J, leaving 11 bases unmatched. The CDR3 sequence: CASILPGTGRNEQFF. As DNA, the CDR3 is TGCGCCAGCATTCTCCCCGGGACAGGGAGGAATGAGCAGTTCTTC.

The J gene is TRBJ2-5, the V gene TRBV6-2 or TRBV6-3; weak D call: TRBD1 (5 bases). V dropped 6 bases and J dropped 5 bases, with 22 bases sitting between them. Germline V gives CDR1 MNHEY, CDR2 SVGEGT. The CDR3 extends over 16 amino acids. CDR3 sequence: CASSPIGASQVETQYF. The CDR3 bases are TGTGCCAGCAGCCCGATAGGGGCCTCGCAGGTGGAGACCCAGTACTTC.

The chain carries TRBV6-1 and TRBJ2-7; 9 bases match TRBD2. The CDR3 sequence is 15 residues long. Trimming took 3 bases from V and 1 from J; bases not matched to a gene: 4. Germline lookup yields CDR1 MNHNS and CDR2 SASEGT. The CDR3 coding sequence is TGTGCCAGCAGTGATGATAGCGGGAGTTCCTACGAGCAGTACTTC. Its protein product is CASSDDSGSSYEQYF.

This chain uses TRBV3-1 (or the pseudogene TRBV3-2) with TRBJ2-3; 8 bases are a match to TRBD2. Trimming at V came to 2 bases and at J to 2 bases, leaving 3 bases not matched to a gene. Looked up from germline, CDR1 is LGHDT and CDR2 is YNNKEL (reference sequence). The CDR3 extends over 15 amino acids. Written as DNA, the CDR3 is TGTGCCAGCAGCCAAATAGCGGGGACCACAGATACGCAGTATTTT. It is translated as CASSQIAGTTDTQYF.